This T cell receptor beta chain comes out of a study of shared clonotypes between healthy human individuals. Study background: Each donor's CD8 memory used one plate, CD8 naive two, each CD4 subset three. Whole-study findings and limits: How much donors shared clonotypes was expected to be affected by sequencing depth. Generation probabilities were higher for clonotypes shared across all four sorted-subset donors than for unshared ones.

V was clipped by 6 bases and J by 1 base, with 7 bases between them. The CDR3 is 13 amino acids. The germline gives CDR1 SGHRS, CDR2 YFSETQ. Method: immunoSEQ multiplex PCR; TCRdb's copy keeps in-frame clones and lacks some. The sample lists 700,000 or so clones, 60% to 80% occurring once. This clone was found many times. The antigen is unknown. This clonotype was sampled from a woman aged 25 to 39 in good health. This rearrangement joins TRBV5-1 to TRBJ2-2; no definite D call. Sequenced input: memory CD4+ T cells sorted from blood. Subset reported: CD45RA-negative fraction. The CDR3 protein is CASKGQNTGELFF. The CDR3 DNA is TGCGCCAGCAAGGGTCAGAACACCGGGGAGCTGTTTTTT.